This T cell receptor beta chain was recorded in a study of blood T cell repertoires in COVID-19. As for the study in general: PBMCs, B-cell-depleted T cells, or T cells provided the cDNA or gDNA that made up the material.

In the source study's methods: Reference gene primers were amplified, and this amplification served to estimate nucleated cell counts. Profiled with immunoSEQ multiplex PCR; TCRdb holds only in-frame clones, not every one. V, J and clone size derive from that table, while D and trimming were established from the DNA sequence. The table shows 100,000 or so clones, with approximately 86% occurring only once. The CDR3 length is 14 residues. V was shortened by 4 bases and J by 7 bases, with 16 bases between the two germline ends. Germline V gene lookup returns CDR1 ENHRY and CDR2 SYGVKD. Input material: peripheral blood. The source of this sequence is a woman aged 55-70 years with acute or convalescent COVID-19. The chain joins TRBV10-3 to TRBJ1-1, with a tentative D call TRBD1 (5 bases). The CDR3 nucleotides read TGTGCCATCAGTGCGAGTAGCAGGGATGGTGAAGCTTTCTTT. Translating it yields CAISASSRDGEAFF.